This TCR beta chain is drawn from a study of T cells in Graves' hyperthyroidism and ophthalmopathy. Points from the study as a whole: From stable hyperthyroidism, ophthalmopathy was separated by a 13 V-J model.

This clonotype was seen more than once but under ten times. Its target is not known. A read error may explain this, as a much larger clone is one base away. V trimming: 6 bases; J trimming: 0 bases; junction bases outside the gene matches: 13. CDR1 is MNHEY and CDR2 is SVGEGT in the germline V gene. CDR3 length: 18 residues. Based on clinical symptoms, serum thyroxine and TRAb, thyroid ultrasound and orbital computed tomography, diagnoses were reached. PBMCs stemmed from 10 ml fresh peripheral blood. The TCR beta CDR3 regions underwent amplification using RNA transcripts as the source. The HTBI primer set drove a first-round RT-PCR of the TCR CDR3. TCRdb reprocessed the multiplex PCR reads with MiXCR, giving one entry per CDR3 protein. The profile shows fewer than 250,000 distinct CDR3 sequences, roughly 15% of them singletons.

This chain links TRBV6-2 or TRBV6-3 with TRBJ2-7, with 11 bases lining up with TRBD1. The sequenced material came from blood. The TCR comes from a woman aged 18-29 years with Graves' ophthalmopathy. The CDR3 is CASSGGQGARHSSYEQYF. CDR3 bases: TGTGCCAGCAGCGGAGGACAGGGGGCGCGTCACAGCTCCTACGAGCAGTACTTC.